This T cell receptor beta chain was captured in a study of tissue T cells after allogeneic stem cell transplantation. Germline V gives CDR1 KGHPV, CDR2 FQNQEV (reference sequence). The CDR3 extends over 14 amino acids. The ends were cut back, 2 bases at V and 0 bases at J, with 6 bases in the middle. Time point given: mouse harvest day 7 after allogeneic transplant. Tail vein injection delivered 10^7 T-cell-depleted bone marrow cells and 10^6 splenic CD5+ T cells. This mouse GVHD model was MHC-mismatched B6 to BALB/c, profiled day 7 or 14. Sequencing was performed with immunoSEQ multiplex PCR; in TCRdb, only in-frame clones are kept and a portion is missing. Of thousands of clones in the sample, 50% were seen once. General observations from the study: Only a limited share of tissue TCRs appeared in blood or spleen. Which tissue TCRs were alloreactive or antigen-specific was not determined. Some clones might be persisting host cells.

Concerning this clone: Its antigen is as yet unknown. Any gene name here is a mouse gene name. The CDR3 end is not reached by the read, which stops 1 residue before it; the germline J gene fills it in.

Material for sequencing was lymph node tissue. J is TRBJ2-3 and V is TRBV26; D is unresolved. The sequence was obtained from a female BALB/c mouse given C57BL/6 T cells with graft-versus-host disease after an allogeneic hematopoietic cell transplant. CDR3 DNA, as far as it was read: TGTGCCAGCAGTCTGACGGACAGTGCAGAAACGCTGTAT. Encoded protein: CASSLTDSAETLY. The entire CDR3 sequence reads CASSLTDSAETLYF.